The clone carrying this T cell receptor (beta chain) has a count of ten or more. Its specificity is unknown. This entry is derived from a study of read filtering for tumor transcriptome and immune sequencing. The study, taken as a whole, reports: Dropping single-read clonotypes raised IR-seq and RNA-seq shared-clonotype correlation. The CD138-negative fraction was mixed bone marrow immune cells, not pure T cells.

The library was built from 400 to 500 ng RNA with molecular barcoded adaptors for alpha/delta and beta/gamma chains. One entry per CDR3 protein results from TCRdb running MiXCR on the reads. The repertoire holds over 90,000 distinct CDR3 sequences, with 20% to 25% as singletons. This receptor was identified in a donor at least 40 years old with multiple myeloma. The sequenced sample consisted of a population of CD138-negative cells sorted from bone marrow.

This CDR3 reads CASTSGQGAVAFF. As DNA, the CDR3 is TGTGCCAGCACCTCGGGACAGGGGGCGGTAGCTTTCTTT. V is TRBV12-3 or TRBV12-4 and J is TRBJ1-1; 12 bases map to TRBD1. CDR3 size: 13 residues. Germline trimming cut 7 bases from V and 10 bases from J; bases unmatched to any gene: 7.